The 9 T cell receptor beta chains below were found in one sample sequenced in a study of regulatory T cells in long-lasting Graves disease. Time point here: newly diagnosed GD, antithyroid drugs for less than 3 months. The TCR library was made from RNA extracted from PBMCs. Construction of TCR beta libraries relied on iRepertoire HTBI primers and on Arm-PCR targeting CDR3 regions. TCRdb itself ran the multiplex PCR reads through MiXCR, one entry per CDR3 protein. In the table there are about 540,000 distinct CDR3 sequences, roughly 12% of which are singletons. The same data also went into a second study, on T cells in Graves' hyperthyroidism and ophthalmopathy.

The specimen was peripheral blood mononuclear cells (PBMCs), collected at new diagnosis, from a patient treated with antithyroid drugs. These TCRs come from a man aged 30 to 45 with Graves disease.

This clonotype was seen at least ten times. This chain links TRBV11-3 with TRBJ2-1; 7 bases align to TRBD2. Germline V gene lookup returns CDR1 SGHNT and CDR2 YENEEA. There are 15 residues in the CDR3. The V gene end was trimmed by 4 bases and the J gene end by 5 bases; junction bases not matched to a gene: 8. The CDR3 DNA sequence: TGTGCCAGCAGCTCCCGACTAGCAGTCGACAATGAGCAGTTCTTC. As protein: CASSSRLAVDNEQFF.

This clonotype was counted at least ten times. The V and J genes are TRBV24-1 and TRBJ2-3, with 8 bases matching TRBD2. V dropped 7 bases and J dropped 2; count of bases not matched to a gene: 4. The CDR3 is 14 residues long. Germline values: CDR1 KGHDR, CDR2 SFDVKD. The CDR3 is CATSGLASTDTQYF. CDR3 DNA sequence: TGTGCCACCAGCGGACTAGCCTCCACAGATACGCAGTATTTT.

The chain uses TRBV9 and TRBJ2-7; D is ambiguous. V lost 4 bases to trimming and J lost 6 bases, with 14 bases between them. Germline V lookup: CDR1 SGDLS, CDR2 YYNGEE. This CDR3 spans 13 amino acids. The CDR3 here is CASSHLDPGEQYF. CDR3 in DNA: TGTGCCAGCAGCCACCTCGACCCCGGCGAGCAGTACTTC.

The chain employs TRBV18 and TRBJ1-2; D remains ambiguous. V lost 1 base, J lost 4 bases, and 13 bases lay in between. The germline CDR1 and CDR2 sequences are KGHSH and LQKENI. This CDR3 is built from 15 residues. The CDR3 DNA reads TGTGCCAGCTCACCACAAGGTGACTCCAGCTATGGCTACACCTTC. Translated: CASSPQGDSSYGYTF.

This clonotype was observed at least ten times. The rearrangement uses TRBV4-1 and TRBJ1-2; D not certain. V lost 4 bases and J lost 8, with 11 bases in between. The CDR3 runs 12 residues. CDR1 is MGHRA and CDR2 is YSYEKL in the germline V gene. DNA of the CDR3: TGCGCCAGCAGCCTACTTGGAGGGGGCTACACCTTC. Protein: CASSLLGGGYTF.

This clonotype came up a few times. V is TRBV6-9 and J is TRBJ2-7, with TRBD2 matching over 7 bases. In germline, CDR1 is MNHGY, CDR2 SVAAGI. V dropped 4 bases and J dropped 4; count of bases not matched to a gene: 16. The CDR3 is made up of 17 amino acids. The CDR3 sequence is CASSLPKRGGLAYEQYF. In DNA form, the CDR3 reads TGTGCCAGCAGTTTACCTAAGAGGGGAGGGCTGGCTTACGAGCAGTACTTC.

This clonotype was seen a handful of times. The gene calls are TRBV12-3 or TRBV12-4 and TRBJ1-6; 7 bases align to TRBD1. This CDR3 is built from 16 residues. Trimming removed 6 bases from V and 13 bases from J; junction bases left unmatched: 18. Here the CDR3 DNA reads TGTGCCAGCAGCAGGGGGGAAAGTGAGAGTCGAAGGCCCCTCCACTTT. This gives the protein CASSRGESESRRPLHF.

This chain links TRBV5-1 with TRBJ2-7; D may be TRBD2 (6 bases). Per germline, CDR1 SGHRS and CDR2 YFSETQ. The V end was cut by 7 bases, the J end by 4 bases, with 18 bases between. There are 14 residues in the CDR3. Here the CDR3 DNA reads TGCGCCAGCGGATGGGCCGGGGGTAATTACGAGCAGTACTTC. This encodes CASGWAGGNYEQYF.

Many counts were recorded for this clonotype. The chain's CDR3 is CASGEDQGADTQYF. The CDR3 DNA is TGTGCCAGTGGGGAGGATCAGGGAGCAGATACGCAGTATTTT. The V call is TRBV2, the J call TRBJ2-3; a weak D match, TRBD2 (6 bases). Trimming stripped 9 bases from V and 4 bases from J, with 17 bases between. The CDR3 is 14 amino acids. Germline V lookup: CDR1 SNHLY, CDR2 FYNNEI.